This TCR beta chain came from a study of T cell responses to AZD1222 COVID-19 vaccine. Findings and limits, study-wide: Among those given AZD1222, only six were seropositive at baseline. The donor cohort was predominantly white British with a female majority, and clonal diversity may have been underestimated. With dominance at 160-218 and 743-854, vaccine-associated CD4 TCRs spanned spike.

Regarding this clone: Its antigen is still unknown. A junction boundary mismatches the germline segment, possibly from a read error.

Sequencing was performed with immunoSEQ multiplex PCR; in TCRdb, only in-frame clones are kept and a portion is missing. The sample shows 95,000 to 110,000 clones, about 92% of them seen only once. Both about-4-week and about-12-week second-dose recipients were combined. CDR1 SGDLS and CDR2 YYNGEE come from the germline V gene. This CDR3 has 17 amino acids. The sample consisted of peripheral blood, taken 28 days after the second AZD1222 dose. The origin of this receptor is an adult who received the AZD1222 COVID-19 vaccine. The chain couples TRBV9 to TRBJ2-7; D not certain. The CDR3 spells CASSVDGYARSSNEQYF. CDR3 nucleotides: TGTGCCAGCAGCGTAGACGGGTATGCGAGGTCCTCCAACGAGCAGTACTTC.